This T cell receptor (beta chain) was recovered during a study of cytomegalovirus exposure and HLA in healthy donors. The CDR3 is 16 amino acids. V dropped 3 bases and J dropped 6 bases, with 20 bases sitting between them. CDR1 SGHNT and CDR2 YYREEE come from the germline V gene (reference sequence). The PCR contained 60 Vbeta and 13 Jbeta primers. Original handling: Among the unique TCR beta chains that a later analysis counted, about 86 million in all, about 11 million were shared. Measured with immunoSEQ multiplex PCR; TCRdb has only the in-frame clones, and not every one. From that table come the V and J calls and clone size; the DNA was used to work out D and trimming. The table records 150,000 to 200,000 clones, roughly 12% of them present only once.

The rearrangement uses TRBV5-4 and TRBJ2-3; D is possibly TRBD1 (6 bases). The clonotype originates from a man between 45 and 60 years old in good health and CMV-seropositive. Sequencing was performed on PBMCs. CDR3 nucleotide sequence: TGTGCCAGCAGCTCAAAGACCCAGGGGTCGGGGGATACGCAGTATTTT. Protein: CASSSKTQGSGDTQYF.